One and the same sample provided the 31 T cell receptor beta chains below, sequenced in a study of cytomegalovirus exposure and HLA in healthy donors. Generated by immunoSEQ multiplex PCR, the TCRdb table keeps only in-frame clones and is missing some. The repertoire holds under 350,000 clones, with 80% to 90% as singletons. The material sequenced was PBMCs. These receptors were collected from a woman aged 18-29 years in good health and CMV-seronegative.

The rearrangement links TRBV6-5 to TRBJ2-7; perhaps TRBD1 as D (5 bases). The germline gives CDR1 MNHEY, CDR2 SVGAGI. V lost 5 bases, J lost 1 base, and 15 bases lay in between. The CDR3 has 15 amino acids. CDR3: CASSRGRQGSYEQYF. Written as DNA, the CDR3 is TGTGCCAGCAGTAGAGGACGGCAGGGTTCCTACGAGCAGTACTTC.

The chain's CDR3 is CASSEHVAGANEQYF. CDR3 DNA: TGTGCCAGCAGTGAACATGTCGCAGGGGCCAACGAGCAGTACTTC. The V and J genes are TRBV2 and TRBJ2-7; the D gene is possibly TRBD1 (6 bases). Germline lookup yields CDR1 SNHLY and CDR2 FYNNEI. V was clipped by 2 bases and J by 5 bases, with 16 bases between them. This CDR3 contains 15 residues.

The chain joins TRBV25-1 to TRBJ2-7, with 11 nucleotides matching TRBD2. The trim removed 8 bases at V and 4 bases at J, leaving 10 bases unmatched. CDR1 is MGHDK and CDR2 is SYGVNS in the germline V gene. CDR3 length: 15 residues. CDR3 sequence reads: CASSTGLAGGYEQYF. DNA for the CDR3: TGTGCCAGCTCCACAGGGCTAGCGGGGGGATACGAGCAGTACTTC.

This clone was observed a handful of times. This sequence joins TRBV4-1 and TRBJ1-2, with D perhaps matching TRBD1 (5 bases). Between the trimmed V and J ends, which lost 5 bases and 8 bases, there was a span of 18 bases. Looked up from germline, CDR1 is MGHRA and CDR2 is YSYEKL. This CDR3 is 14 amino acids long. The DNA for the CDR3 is TGCGCCAGCAGCTCGGGACTCCCAGCGGAAGGCTACACCTTC. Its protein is CASSSGLPAEGYTF.

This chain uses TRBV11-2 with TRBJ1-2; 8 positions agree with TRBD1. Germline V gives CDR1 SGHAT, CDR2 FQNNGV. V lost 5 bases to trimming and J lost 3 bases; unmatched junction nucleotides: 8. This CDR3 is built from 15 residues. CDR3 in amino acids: CASSARQGLDYGYTF. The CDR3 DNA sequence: TGTGCCAGCAGCGCCCGACAGGGGCTGGACTATGGCTACACCTTC.

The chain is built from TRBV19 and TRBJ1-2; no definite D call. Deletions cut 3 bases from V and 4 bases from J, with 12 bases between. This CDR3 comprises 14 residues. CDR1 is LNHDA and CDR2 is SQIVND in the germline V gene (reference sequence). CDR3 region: CASSIAGNPYGYTF. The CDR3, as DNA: TGTGCCAGTAGTATCGCGGGAAACCCCTATGGCTACACCTTC.

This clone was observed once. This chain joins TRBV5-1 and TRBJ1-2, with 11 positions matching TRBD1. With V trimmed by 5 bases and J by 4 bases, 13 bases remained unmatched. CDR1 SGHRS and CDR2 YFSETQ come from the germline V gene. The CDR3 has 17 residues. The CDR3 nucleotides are TGCGCCAGCAGTTTCTCGACCGGGACAGGGGGGAGCTATGGCTACACCTTC. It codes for CASSFSTGTGGSYGYTF. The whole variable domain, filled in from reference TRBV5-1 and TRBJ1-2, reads KAGVTQTPRYLIKTRGQQVTLSCSPISGHRSVSWYQQTPGQGLQFLFEYFSETQRNKGNFPGRFSGRQFSNSRSEMNVSTLELGDSALYLCASSFSTGTGGSYGYTFGSGTRLTVV.

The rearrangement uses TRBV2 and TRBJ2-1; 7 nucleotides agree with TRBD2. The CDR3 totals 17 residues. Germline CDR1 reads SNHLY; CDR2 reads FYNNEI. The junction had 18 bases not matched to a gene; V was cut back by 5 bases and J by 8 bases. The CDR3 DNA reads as TGTGCCAGCAGTCCGGTTTTGGCGGGAGAGCCCTCGGATGAGCAGTTCTTC. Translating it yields CASSPVLAGEPSDEQFF.

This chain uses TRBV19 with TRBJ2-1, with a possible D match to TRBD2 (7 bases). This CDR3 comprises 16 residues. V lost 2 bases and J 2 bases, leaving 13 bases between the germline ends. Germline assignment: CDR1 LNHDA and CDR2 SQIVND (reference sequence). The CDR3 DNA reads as TGTGCCAGTAGTATATTCGGGGGGCTGACCTACAATGAGCAGTTCTTC. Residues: CASSIFGGLTYNEQFF.

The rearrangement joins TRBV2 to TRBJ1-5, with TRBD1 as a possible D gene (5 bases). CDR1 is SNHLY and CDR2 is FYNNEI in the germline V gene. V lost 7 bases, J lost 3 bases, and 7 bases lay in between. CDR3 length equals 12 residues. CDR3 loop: CASTGNNQPQHF. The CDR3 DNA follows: TGTGCCAGCACAGGGAACAATCAGCCCCAGCATTTT.

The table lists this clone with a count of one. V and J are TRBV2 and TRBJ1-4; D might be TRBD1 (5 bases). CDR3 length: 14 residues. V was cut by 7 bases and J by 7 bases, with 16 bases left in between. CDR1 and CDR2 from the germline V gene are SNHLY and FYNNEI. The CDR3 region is CASTQGGGSEKLFF. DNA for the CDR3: TGTGCCAGCACCCAGGGAGGTGGGAGTGAAAAACTGTTTTTT.

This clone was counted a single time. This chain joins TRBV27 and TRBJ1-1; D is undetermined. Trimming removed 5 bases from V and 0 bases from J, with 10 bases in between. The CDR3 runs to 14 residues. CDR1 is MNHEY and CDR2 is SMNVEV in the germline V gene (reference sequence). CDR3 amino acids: CASSPRGMNTEAFF. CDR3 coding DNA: TGTGCCAGCAGTCCCCGCGGGATGAACACTGAAGCTTTCTTT.

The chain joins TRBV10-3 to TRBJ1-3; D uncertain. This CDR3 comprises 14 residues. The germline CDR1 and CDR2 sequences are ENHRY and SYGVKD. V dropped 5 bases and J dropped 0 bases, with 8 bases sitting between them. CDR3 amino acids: CAISKQISGNTIYF. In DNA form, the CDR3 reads TGTGCCATCAGTAAACAGATCTCTGGAAACACCATATATTTT.

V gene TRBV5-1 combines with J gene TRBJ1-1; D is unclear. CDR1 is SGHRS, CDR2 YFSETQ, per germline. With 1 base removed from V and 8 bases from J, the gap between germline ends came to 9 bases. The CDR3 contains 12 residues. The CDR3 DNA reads TGCGCCAGCAGCTTGAGAGGGTCGGAAGCTTTCTTT. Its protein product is CASSLRGSEAFF.

CDR3 sequence: CASSQDMYTQYF. The CDR3, as DNA: TGTGCCAGCAGCCAAGACATGTATACGCAGTATTTT. The genes are TRBV14 and TRBJ2-3; D gene uncertain. The V end was cut by 0 bases, the J end by 7 bases, with 5 bases between. CDR3 length: 12 amino acids. Germline V CDR1 and CDR2: SGHDN, FVKESK. Full variable domain (outside the CDR3, taken from reference TRBV14 and TRBJ2-3): EAGVTQFPSHSVIEKGQTVTLRCDPISGHDNLYWYRRVMGKEIKFLLHFVKESKQDESGMPNNRFLAERTGGTYSTLKVQPAELEDSGVYFCASSQDMYTQYFGPGTRLTVL.

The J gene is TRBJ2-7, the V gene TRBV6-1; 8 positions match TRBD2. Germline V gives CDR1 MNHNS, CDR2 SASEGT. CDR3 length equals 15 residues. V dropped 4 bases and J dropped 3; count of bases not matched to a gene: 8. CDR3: CASSGSTRGDYEQYF. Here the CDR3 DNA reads TGTGCCAGCAGTGGTTCCACGCGGGGGGACTACGAGCAGTACTTC.

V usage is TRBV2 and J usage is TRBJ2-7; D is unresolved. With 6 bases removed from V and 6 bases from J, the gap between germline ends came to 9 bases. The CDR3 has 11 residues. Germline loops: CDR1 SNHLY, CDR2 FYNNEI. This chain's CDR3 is CASSYAGEQYF. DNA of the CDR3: TGTGCCAGCAGCTATGCAGGCGAGCAGTACTTC.

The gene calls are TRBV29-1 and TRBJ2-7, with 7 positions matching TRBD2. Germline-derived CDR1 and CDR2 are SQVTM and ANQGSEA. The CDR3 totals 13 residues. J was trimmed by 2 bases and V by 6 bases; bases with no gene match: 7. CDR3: CSVLGGRAYEQYF. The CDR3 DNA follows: TGCAGCGTATTAGGAGGGAGGGCCTACGAGCAGTACTTC.

The CDR3 nucleotides are TGTGCCAGCAGCTTTGGGACTAGCGGCCTCTCCTACGAGCAGTACTTC. Its translation is CASSFGTSGLSYEQYF. This sequence joins TRBV7-9 and TRBJ2-7; the match to TRBD2 covers 11 bases. With V trimmed by 3 bases and J by 0 bases, 4 bases remained unmatched. The CDR3 loop spans 16 amino acids. CDR1 is SEHNR and CDR2 is FQNEAQ in the germline V gene (reference sequence).

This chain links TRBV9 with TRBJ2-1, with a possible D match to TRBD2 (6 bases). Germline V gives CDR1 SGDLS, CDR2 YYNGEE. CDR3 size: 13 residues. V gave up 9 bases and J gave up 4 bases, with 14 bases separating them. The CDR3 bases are TGTGCCACCGGGCGGGCGGGATACAATGAGCAGTTCTTC. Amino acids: CATGRAGYNEQFF.

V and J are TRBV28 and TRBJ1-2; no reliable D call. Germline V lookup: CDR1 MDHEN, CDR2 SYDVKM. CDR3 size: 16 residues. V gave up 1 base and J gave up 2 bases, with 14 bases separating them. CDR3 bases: TGTGCCAGCAGTTTATCCTTCGGGGTTGGGAACTATGGCTACACCTTC. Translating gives CASSLSFGVGNYGYTF.

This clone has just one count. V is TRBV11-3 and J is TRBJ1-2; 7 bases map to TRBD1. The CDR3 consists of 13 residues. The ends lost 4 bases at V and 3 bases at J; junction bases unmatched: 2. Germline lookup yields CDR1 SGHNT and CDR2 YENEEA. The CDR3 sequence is CASSSGQYYGYTF. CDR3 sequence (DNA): TGTGCCAGCAGCTCGGGACAGTACTATGGCTACACCTTC. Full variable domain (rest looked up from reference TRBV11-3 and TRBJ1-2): EAGVVQSPRYKIIEKKQPVAFWCNPISGHNTLYWYLQNLGQGPELLIRYENEEAVDDSQLPKDRFSAERLKGVDSTLKIQPAELGDSAVYLCASSSGQYYGYTFGSGTRLTVV.

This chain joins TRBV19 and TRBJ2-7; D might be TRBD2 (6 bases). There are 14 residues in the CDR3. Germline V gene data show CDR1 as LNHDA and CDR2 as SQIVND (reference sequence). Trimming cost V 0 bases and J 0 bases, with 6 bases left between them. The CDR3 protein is CASSIEGLSYEQYF. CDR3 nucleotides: TGTGCCAGTAGTATAGAGGGACTCTCCTACGAGCAGTACTTC.

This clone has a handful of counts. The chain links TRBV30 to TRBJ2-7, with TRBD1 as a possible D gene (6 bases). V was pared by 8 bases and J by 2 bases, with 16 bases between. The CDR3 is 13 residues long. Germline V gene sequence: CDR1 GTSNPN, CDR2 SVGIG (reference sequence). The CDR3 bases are TGTGCCACTGCCCTCGGGACACCCTACGAGCAGTACTTC. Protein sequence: CATALGTPYEQYF.

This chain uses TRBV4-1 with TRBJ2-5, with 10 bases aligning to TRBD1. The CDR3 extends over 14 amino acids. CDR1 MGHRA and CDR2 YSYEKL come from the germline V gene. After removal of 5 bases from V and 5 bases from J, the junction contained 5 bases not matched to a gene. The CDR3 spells CASSGTGARETQYF. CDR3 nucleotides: TGCGCCAGCAGCGGGACAGGGGCACGGGAGACCCAGTACTTC.

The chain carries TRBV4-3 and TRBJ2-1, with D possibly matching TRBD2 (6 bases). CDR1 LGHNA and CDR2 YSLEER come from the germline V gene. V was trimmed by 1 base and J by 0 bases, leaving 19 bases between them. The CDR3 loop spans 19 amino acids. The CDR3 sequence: CASSQAGRGYLSSYNEQFF. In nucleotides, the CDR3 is TGCGCCAGCAGCCAAGCCGGGCGGGGATACCTAAGCTCCTACAATGAGCAGTTCTTC.

CDR3 coding DNA: TGCGCCAGCAGCCAGGGCTCCTACAATGAGCAGTTCTTC. It translates to CASSQGSYNEQFF. The genes are TRBV5-1 and TRBJ2-1, with D perhaps TRBD1 (5 bases). Trimming cost V 4 bases and J 0 bases, with 5 bases left between them. Germline V gene sequence: CDR1 SGHRS, CDR2 YFSETQ. The CDR3 sequence is 13 residues long.

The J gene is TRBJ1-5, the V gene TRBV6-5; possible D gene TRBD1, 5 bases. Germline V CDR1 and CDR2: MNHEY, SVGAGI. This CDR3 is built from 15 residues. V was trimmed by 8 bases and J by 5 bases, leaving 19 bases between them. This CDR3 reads CASSGSGKKDQPQHF. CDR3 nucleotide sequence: TGTGCCAGCTCCGGATCAGGGAAAAAGGATCAGCCCCAGCATTTT.

CDR3 in amino acids: CAWSVPYGSLPGNTIYF. CDR3 bases: TGTGCCTGGAGTGTCCCCTATGGTAGCTTACCTGGAAACACCATATATTTT. This sequence joins TRBV30 and TRBJ1-3, with D unresolved. Germline CDR1 reads GTSNPN; CDR2 reads SVGIG (reference sequence). V was shortened by 0 bases and J by 2 bases, with 17 bases between the two germline ends. The CDR3 totals 17 residues. Combining the CDR3 with reference TRBV30 and TRBJ1-3 gives the whole variable domain SQTIHQWPATLVQPVGSPLSLECTVEGTSNPNLYWYRQAAGRGLQLLFYSVGIGQISSEVPQNLSASRPQDRQFILSSKKLLLSDSGFYLCAWSVPYGSLPGNTIYFGEGSWLTVV.

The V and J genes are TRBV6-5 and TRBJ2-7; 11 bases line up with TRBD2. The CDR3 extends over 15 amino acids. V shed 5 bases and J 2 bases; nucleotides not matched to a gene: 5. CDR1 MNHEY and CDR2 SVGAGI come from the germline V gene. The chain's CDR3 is CASSTLAGGPYEQYF. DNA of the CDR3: TGTGCCAGCAGTACCTTAGCGGGAGGGCCCTACGAGCAGTACTTC.

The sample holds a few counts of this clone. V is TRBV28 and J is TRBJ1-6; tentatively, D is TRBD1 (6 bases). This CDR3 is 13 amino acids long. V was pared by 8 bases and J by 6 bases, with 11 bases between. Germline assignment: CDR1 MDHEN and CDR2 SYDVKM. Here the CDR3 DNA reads TGTGCCAGCGCCGGACAGATTAATTCACCCCTCCACTTT. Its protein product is CASAGQINSPLHF. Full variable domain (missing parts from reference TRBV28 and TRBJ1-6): DVKVTQSSRYLVKRTGEKVFLECVQDMDHENMFWYRQDPGLGLRLIYFSYDVKMKEKGDIPEGYSVSREKKERFSLILESASTNQTSMYLCASAGQINSPLHFGNGTRLTVT.